This T cell receptor (beta chain) comes out of a study of blood T cells in healthy people across ages. Study-wide results and caveats: PBMCs left unsorted prevented a conclusive naive versus antigen-experienced comparison. Strong correlation linked observed beta diversity and percent naive T cells.

Healthy Caucasians from Russia aged roughly 6 to 95 served as donors. A sample-barcoded 5' primer and a J-beta primer mix were used in a second PCR of roughly 6 to 11 cycles. The template-switch adaptor was a 5' adaptor with 12 random nucleotides. It tagged each cDNA molecule. One entry per CDR3 protein results from TCRdb running MiXCR on the 5' RACE reads. The sample records about 1,500,000 distinct CDR3 sequences, roughly 28% being singletons. This clonotype was counted only a few times. Its antigen remains unidentified. Germline V gives CDR1 MNHEY, CDR2 SMNVEV (reference sequence). The CDR3 runs 15 residues. Trimming cost V 5 bases and J 4 bases; bases outside gene matches: 8.

The genes are TRBV27 and TRBJ2-1, with TRBD1 matching over 7 bases. The TCR sequence derives from a woman aged 30 to 39 in good health. Sequenced: blood. For the CDR3, the DNA is TGTGCCAGCAGTCCACTGGGACAGACTTACAATGAGCAGTTCTTC. Its translation is CASSPLGQTYNEQFF.